This T cell receptor beta chain was retrieved from a study of T cells in localized non-small cell lung cancer. With regard to this clone: Its matching antigen is unknown.

Study outcomes and limitations: As only one tumor region underwent sequencing, heterogeneity remains possible. Appearing in adjacent lung were a median approximately 57 of the top 100 tumor clones. The highest T cell clonality was in uninvolved adjacent lung, above tumor.

The table came from immunoSEQ multiplex PCR; TCRdb's copy has only in-frame clones and leaves some out. The sample includes fewer than 50,000 clones, 75% to 90% seen only once; the top ten take 4.5% to 6%. The receptor comes from a male donor at least 60 years old with stage II lung adenocarcinoma. The starting material was peripheral blood mononuclear cells, obtained before any cancer treatment.

Here the CDR3 reads CASTPGAGDYNEQFF. CDR3 DNA: TGTGCCAGCACCCCCGGGGCGGGAGACTACAATGAGCAGTTCTTC. The V and J genes are TRBV7-2 and TRBJ2-1; 7 bases fit TRBD2. The CDR3 sequence is 15 residues long. Germline V gene lookup returns CDR1 SGHTA and CDR2 FQGNSA. Trimming cost V 7 bases and J 3 bases; bases outside gene matches: 9. The full variable domain, its missing parts supplied by reference TRBV7-2 and TRBJ2-1, is GAGVSQSPSNKVTEKGKDVELRCDPISGHTALYWYRQSLGQGLEFLIYFQGNSAPDKSGLPSDRFSAERTGGSVSTLTIQRTQQEDSAVYLCASTPGAGDYNEQFFGPGTRLTVL.